This TCR beta chain was profiled in a study of response to subunit inactivated influenza vaccine. TCRdb ran MiXCR on the RT-PCR reads and lists one entry per CDR3 protein. The sample contains 500,000 to 550,000 distinct CDR3 sequences, roughly 23% of which appear only once. Another study also made use of these data, one on T cells expressing NK-cell markers. That paper notes: Libraries used 5'RACE template switching adding universal primer site and UMIs. Roughly 1.0-7.0% of CD8+ T cells in six or seven donors belonged to dominant NKG2C+ clonotypes.

This specimen was CD4+ T cells sorted from PBMCs, taken 11 to 12 days after vaccination. This TCR derives from a man aged 50 to 60 who received an inactivated influenza vaccine.

The CDR3 coding sequence is TGTGCCAGCAGCGCTAGCTGGAGCTCCTACAATGAGCAGTTCTTC. The encoded protein is CASSASWSSYNEQFF. The V call is TRBV7-2, the J call TRBJ2-1; possible D gene TRBD2, 5 bases. Trimming cost V 5 bases and J 0 bases, with 11 bases left between them. Germline-derived CDR1 and CDR2 are SGHTA and FQGNSA. The CDR3 contains 15 residues. The full variable domain, completed using reference TRBV7-2 and TRBJ2-1, is GAGVSQSPSNKVTEKGKDVELRCDPISGHTALYWYRQSLGQGLEFLIYFQGNSAPDKSGLPSDRFSAERTGGSVSTLTIQRTQQEDSAVYLCASSASWSSYNEQFFGPGTRLTVL.